Each of the 21 T cell receptor beta chains below was sequenced from the same sample in a study of Graves' ophthalmopathy and Graves' hyperthyroidism. Amplified material comprised TCR beta CDR3 regions derived from RNA transcripts. First-round RT-PCR relied on HTBI primers, and a second-round multiplex PCR came next. TCRdb processed the multiplex PCR reads anew with MiXCR; each CDR3 protein has one entry. The sample has around 1.1 million distinct CDR3 sequences, less than 45% seen once. Sequencing input: peripheral blood or thyroid tissue (not recorded which). The receptors shown here come from an adult man with Graves' hyperthyroidism.

This clonotype has at least ten counts. This chain connects TRBV24-1 to TRBJ2-5; no definite D call. Trimming took off 3 bases at V and 4 bases at J, with 14 bases between the two ends. Germline loops: CDR1 KGHDR, CDR2 SFDVKD. The CDR3 loop spans 15 amino acids. The CDR3 coding sequence is TGTGCCACCAGTGATGTCGGCGATTTACGAGAGACCCAGTACTTC. It codes for CATSDVGDLRETQYF.

The chain carries TRBV24-1 and TRBJ2-3, with 9 bases fitting TRBD1. CDR1 KGHDR and CDR2 SFDVKD come from the germline V gene. V shed 5 bases, J shed 1 base, and the junction held 0 bases outside the gene matches. The CDR3 extends over 14 amino acids. The CDR3 sequence is CATSGDRGTDTQYF. CDR3 sequence (DNA): TGTGCCACCAGTGGGGACAGGGGCACAGATACGCAGTATTTT.

This clonotype was recorded many times. V is TRBV10-1 and J is TRBJ2-5, with 8 bases matching TRBD2. V shed 0 bases and J 2 bases; nucleotides not matched to a gene: 5. This CDR3 contains 16 residues. The germline V gene encodes CDR1 WNHNN and CDR2 SYGVQD (reference sequence). The CDR3 nucleotides read TGCGCCAGCAGTGAGTCAGGGCTAGCGGGTCAAGAGACCCAGTACTTC. Encoded protein: CASSESGLAGQETQYF.

This clonotype was seen many times. V is TRBV7-9 and J is TRBJ1-2, with D perhaps matching TRBD1 (6 bases). Germline lookup yields CDR1 SEHNR and CDR2 FQNEAQ (reference sequence). With 1 base removed from V and 7 bases from J, the gap between germline ends came to 10 bases. CDR3 length: 13 residues. The DNA of the CDR3 is TGTGCCAGCAGCTTAGAGGGGGGGATTGGCTACACCTTC. It specifies CASSLEGGIGYTF.

On this clonotype itself: This clone may be a read error of a much larger clone one base away. The conserved phenylalanine or tryptophan normally closing the CDR3 is absent here, so this likely arose from a read error. The DNA is left out, because the CDR3 cannot be placed on it with certainty; the CDR3 is given as TCRdb lists it. Here the CDR3 reads CASTQGQVASL. J is TRBJ1-2 and V is TRBV7-2; the table gives TRBD1 as D, unverified against the DNA. Per germline, CDR1 SGHTA and CDR2 FQGNSA. The CDR3 spans 11 residues, counting both ends.

In its sample, this clonotype was seen many times. This sequence joins TRBV11-2 and TRBJ1-6; tentatively, D is TRBD1 (5 bases). Trimming cost V 5 bases and J 12 bases, with 20 bases left between them. CDR3 size: 15 residues. The germline gives CDR1 SGHAT, CDR2 FQNNGV. The CDR3 region is CASSGREPLGGPLHF. As DNA, the CDR3 is TGTGCCAGCAGCGGCAGGGAACCTCTGGGAGGACCCCTCCACTTT.

This clonotype appeared a few times. This chain joins TRBV25-1 and TRBJ1-1; D unresolved. V was cut by 4 bases and J by 3 bases, with 9 bases left in between. The CDR3 covers 13 residues. From germline, CDR1 is MGHDK and CDR2 SYGVNS. The CDR3 DNA is TGTGCCAGCAGTGCAGCGGGTGACACTGAAGCTTTCTTT. Encoded protein: CASSAAGDTEAFF.

This clonotype was recorded many times. CDR3 amino acids: CATSRDEDSGELFF. The CDR3 nucleotides read TGTGCCACCAGCAGAGATGAGGACTCCGGGGAGCTGTTTTTT. The chain joins TRBV15 to TRBJ2-2; TRBD2 might be the D (5 bases). The CDR3 has 14 amino acids. V dropped 0 bases and J dropped 6 bases, with 8 bases sitting between them. Germline assignment: CDR1 LNHNV and CDR2 YYDKDF (reference sequence).

This clonotype was counted ten times or more. V usage is TRBV14 and J usage is TRBJ2-7, with D unresolved. The CDR3 length is 12 residues. V dropped 5 bases and J dropped 9 bases, with 14 bases sitting between them. Germline V gene lookup returns CDR1 SGHDN and CDR2 FVKESK. The chain's CDR3 is CASSSGSVLQYF. The CDR3 DNA sequence: TGTGCCAGCAGCTCAGGATCGGTTTTGCAGTACTTC.

This clonotype occurred many times. The CDR3 is CATRGTGHYEQYF. The DNA of the CDR3 is TGTGCCACCCGGGGGACAGGGCACTACGAGCAGTACTTC. The chain links TRBV10-3 to TRBJ2-7; TRBD1 aligns across 9 bases. V lost 10 bases and J lost 3; bases outside the gene matches: 7. Germline lookup yields CDR1 ENHRY and CDR2 SYGVKD. There are 13 residues in the CDR3.

The table lists this clonotype with many counts. The rearrangement joins TRBV12-3 or TRBV12-4 to TRBJ1-1, with a tentative D call TRBD1 (5 bases). Trimming removed 8 bases from V and 1 base from J, with 20 bases in between. The CDR3 totals 16 residues. CDR3 sequence (DNA): TGTGCCAGCCGCGAGGTCGGACGGGGGGAGAACACTGAAGCTTTCTTT. Encoded protein: CASREVGRGENTEAFF.

This clonotype occurred a few times. The chain carries TRBV5-6 and TRBJ2-2; TRBD1 agrees at 10 bases. Germline assignment: CDR1 SGHDT and CDR2 YYEEEE. V shed 4 bases, J shed 7 bases, and the junction held 4 bases outside the gene matches. The length of the CDR3 is 14 residues. The DNA for the CDR3 is TGTGCCAGCAGCCCCGGGACAGGGGTCGGGGAGCTGTTTTTT. Encoded protein: CASSPGTGVGELFF.

This clonotype was observed many times. This rearrangement joins TRBV7-9 to TRBJ1-1; D not resolved. Per the germline V gene, CDR1 is SEHNR and CDR2 is FQNEAQ (reference sequence). The CDR3 has 14 residues. V was pared by 6 bases and J by 0 bases, with 11 bases between. Here the CDR3 DNA reads TGTGCCAGCAGGGCCCGGAACATGAACACTGAAGCTTTCTTT. It specifies CASRARNMNTEAFF.

The chain combines TRBV12-3 or TRBV12-4 with TRBJ2-7; D perhaps matches TRBD1 (6 bases). The CDR3 length is 14 residues. V was trimmed by 3 bases and J by 2 bases, leaving 11 bases between them. CDR3 coding DNA: TGTGCCAGCAGTTTTGGACAGAAAACCTACGAGCAGTACTTC. It translates to CASSFGQKTYEQYF.

The sample holds a few counts of this clonotype. V is TRBV10-3 and J is TRBJ1-4, with D maybe TRBD1 (5 bases). Germline values: CDR1 ENHRY, CDR2 SYGVKD. CDR3 length equals 16 residues. V lost 10 bases to trimming and J lost 1 base, with 19 bases between them. DNA of the CDR3: TGTGCCAGCAGGATGACGGGGGGTGAAACTAATGAAAAACTGTTTTTT. Its translation is CASRMTGGETNEKLFF.

Many counts were recorded for this clonotype. The rearrangement uses TRBV5-1 and TRBJ1-3; D remains ambiguous. Germline V gene data show CDR1 as SGHRS and CDR2 as YFSETQ. The V end lost 0 bases, the J end lost 7 bases, and 11 bases lay between the germline ends. The CDR3 is made up of 14 amino acids. CDR3: CASSLGSEGNTIYF. CDR3 nucleotide sequence: TGCGCCAGCAGCTTGGGGTCTGAGGGTAACACCATATATTTT.

Many counts were recorded for this clonotype. The chain combines TRBV5-1 with TRBJ2-5; D could derive from TRBD1 or TRBD2 (5 bases each). This CDR3 has 15 amino acids. The germline V and J ends were trimmed by 1 base and 5 bases, with 15 bases remaining between them. Germline V gene lookup returns CDR1 SGHRS and CDR2 YFSETQ. CDR3 coding DNA: TGCGCCAGCAGCTTGCGTGGGACGGACGGCGAGACCCAGTACTTC. Residues: CASSLRGTDGETQYF.

The J gene is TRBJ2-5, the V gene TRBV12-3 or TRBV12-4, with D unclear. This CDR3 is 13 amino acids long. The V end was cut by 3 bases, the J end by 9 bases, with 14 bases between. DNA for the CDR3: TGTGCCAGCAGTTTCGGAACGCCTAGTTCCCAGTACTTC. This gives the protein CASSFGTPSSQYF.

This clonotype showed up just once. One base away lies a much larger clone, so this may be a sequencing read error. Since no conserved phenylalanine or tryptophan closes the CDR3, a read error is the likely cause. The chain is built from TRBV7-9 and TRBJ2-2, with 13 nucleotides matching TRBD2. V was clipped by 5 bases and J by 8 bases; unmatched bases: 2. Germline V CDR1 and CDR2: SEHNR, FQNEAQ (reference sequence). The CDR3 consists of 14 residues. The DNA of the CDR3 is TGTGCCAGCAGCGGGACTAGCGGGATAGGGGAGCTGTTTTGT. This sequence encodes CASSGTSGIGELFC.

At least ten counts were recorded for this clonotype. The V call is TRBV6-1, the J call TRBJ1-1; unclear D gene. This CDR3 has 13 residues. The V gene lost 2 bases and the J gene lost 7 bases, with 11 bases spanning the gap. The V gene's germline CDR1 is MNHNS and CDR2 SASEGT. CDR3 sequence reads: CASSEQAANEAFF. Here the CDR3 DNA reads TGTGCCAGCAGTGAACAGGCGGCCAATGAAGCTTTCTTT.

This clonotype was counted many times. The chain employs TRBV7-2 and TRBJ2-2; D unresolved. The germline gives CDR1 SGHTA, CDR2 FQGNSA. The CDR3 is 15 amino acids. Trimming pared 5 bases from V and 5 bases from J, leaving 15 bases between. CDR3 protein: CASSPASRGTGELFF. DNA of the CDR3: TGTGCCAGCAGCCCCGCCTCGCGCGGTACCGGGGAGCTGTTTTTT.